This TCR beta chain was sequenced in a study of shared clonotypes between healthy human individuals. Study results and caveats: A small donor pool kept down the genetic and exposure-history diversity that was represented. Richness estimates generally favored naive over memory subsets.

Repertoires were generated with immunoSEQ multiplex PCR, while TCRdb's copy carries only in-frame clones and drops some. The sample holds under 130,000 clones; roughly 70% are singletons and the top ten take almost 25%. From germline, CDR1 is SNHLY and CDR2 FYNNEI. CDR3 length equals 15 residues. The junction had 8 bases not matched to a gene; V was cut back by 7 bases and J by 0 bases. This clone was detected only once. Its antigen is still unknown. Sequencing was carried out using memory CD8+ T cells sorted from blood. The subset is: CD45RO+ cells pooled with CCR7-negative TemRA cells. The chain joins TRBV2 to TRBJ2-7; 8 bases agree with TRBD2. This TCR was sampled from a young woman in good health. The DNA for the CDR3 is TGTGCCAGCAAATCGACTAGCGCGCTCTCCTACGAGCAGTACTTC. This codes for CASKSTSALSYEQYF.